This is a list of T cell receptor beta chains from one sample in a study of regulatory T cells in long-lasting Graves disease. From the multiplex PCR reads, TCRdb called clonotypes with MiXCR, one entry per CDR3 protein. The sample consists of 400,000 to 500,000 distinct CDR3 sequences, 20% to 25% of them appearing once. The source material was peripheral blood mononuclear cells (PBMCs), sampled when the disease was refractory, from a patient treated with antithyroid drugs. The receptor set was obtained from a female donor with Graves disease. Both conserved end residues are part of each CDR3. Fields, in order: J gene, V gene, D gene, CDR3 length, clone size, CDR3 DNA, CDR3 protein. D genes are given only for firm matches. Expanded clones are given a class, and other clones once, few, many or no size at all.

J gene: TRBJ2-5
V gene: TRBV27
D gene: NA
CDR3 length: 16
clone size: once
CDR3 DNA: TGTGCCAACAGACCCTGGAGCTTAGGGAATCAAGAGACCCAGTACTTC
CDR3 protein: CANRPWSLGNQETQYF

J gene: TRBJ1-2
V gene: TRBV12-3/TRBV12-4
D gene: NA
CDR3 length: 13
clone size: many
CDR3 DNA: TGTGCCAGCAGTCCGGGATCCAACTATGGCTACACCTTC
CDR3 protein: CASSPGSNYGYTF

J gene: TRBJ2-7
V gene: TRBV6-1
D gene: NA
CDR3 length: 13
clone size: many
CDR3 DNA: TGTGCCAGCAGGGACACAGGTTCCTACGAGCAGTACTTC
CDR3 protein: CASRDTGSYEQYF

J gene: TRBJ1-1
V gene: TRBV27
D gene: NA
CDR3 length: 14
clone size: many
CDR3 DNA: TGTGCCAGCAGTTTTGCAGGGCGGAGGGATGAAGCTTTCTTT
CDR3 protein: CASSFAGRRDEAFF

J gene: TRBJ1-4
V gene: TRBV20-1
D gene: NA
CDR3 length: 17
clone size: few
CDR3 DNA: TGCAGTGCCTCCCCCGTCTGGACGGACACAACTAATGAAAAACTGTTTTTT
CDR3 protein: CSASPVWTDTTNEKLFF

J gene: TRBJ2-5
V gene: TRBV7-9
D gene: NA
CDR3 length: 15
clone size: few
CDR3 DNA: TGTGCCAGCAGCTTAGCGGAGTCCATCGGAGAGACCCAGTACTTC
CDR3 protein: CASSLAESIGETQYF

J gene: TRBJ2-1
V gene: TRBV12-3/TRBV12-4
D gene: TRBD1
CDR3 length: 15
clone size: NA
CDR3 DNA: TGTGCCAGCAACTACAGGGGATTAAATGCAGTTGAGCAGTTCTTC
CDR3 protein: CASNYRGLNAVEQFF

J gene: TRBJ1-5
V gene: TRBV7-2
D gene: NA
CDR3 length: 14
clone size: few
CDR3 DNA: TGTGCCAGCAGCCGACACCCTAGCAATCAGCCCCAGCATTTT
CDR3 protein: CASSRHPSNQPQHF

J gene: TRBJ1-2
V gene: TRBV3-1
D gene: NA
CDR3 length: 16
clone size: NA
CDR3 DNA: TGTGCCAGCAGCCAAGATGGAAGGGGGTTTAACTATGGCTACACCTTC
CDR3 protein: CASSQDGRGFNYGYTF

J gene: TRBJ2-7
V gene: TRBV6-1
D gene: TRBD1
CDR3 length: 13
clone size: few
CDR3 DNA: TGTGCCAGCAGTGAAGCGGCCAGGGGGCTGAAGTACTTC
CDR3 protein: CASSEAARGLKYF

J gene: TRBJ2-7
V gene: TRBV2
D gene: NA
CDR3 length: 16
clone size: many
CDR3 DNA: TGTGCCAGCAGCGGGGGGACCGGGACACGAACCTACGAGCAGTACTTC
CDR3 protein: CASSGGTGTRTYEQYF

J gene: TRBJ2-4
V gene: TRBV28
D gene: TRBD1
CDR3 length: 14
clone size: NA
CDR3 DNA: TGTGCCAGCAGAAACGACAGGGGCACGGACATTCAGTACTTC
CDR3 protein: CASRNDRGTDIQYF

J gene: TRBJ1-5
V gene: TRBV6-1
D gene: NA
CDR3 length: 17
clone size: many
CDR3 DNA: TGTGCCAGCAGTGGAGCCCGGGACCCCAGGAGCAATCAGCCCCAGCATTTT
CDR3 protein: CASSGARDPRSNQPQHF

J gene: TRBJ2-7
V gene: TRBV10-3
D gene: TRBD1
CDR3 length: 14
clone size: few
CDR3 DNA: TGTGCCATCAGTGAGGGACAGGGGGTCTACGAGCAGTACTTC
CDR3 protein: CAISEGQGVYEQYF

J gene: TRBJ2-7
V gene: TRBV13
D gene: TRBD2
CDR3 length: 15
clone size: many
CDR3 DNA: TGTGCCAGCAGCTTGGGGCTAGCGGGGACCTACGAGCAGTACTTC
CDR3 protein: CASSLGLAGTYEQYF

J gene: TRBJ1-1
V gene: TRBV6-2/TRBV6-3
D gene: TRBD1
CDR3 length: 14
clone size: few
CDR3 DNA: TGTGCCAGCAGTGTCCGGACAGGGGACACTGAAGCTTTCTTT
CDR3 protein: CASSVRTGDTEAFF

J gene: TRBJ2-7
V gene: TRBV2
D gene: NA
CDR3 length: 15
clone size: many
CDR3 DNA: TGTGCCAGCAGTGAAGCGCTTCAAGGTAACTACGAGCAGTACTTC
CDR3 protein: CASSEALQGNYEQYF

J gene: TRBJ1-4
V gene: TRBV11-2
D gene: NA
CDR3 length: 13
clone size: many
CDR3 DNA: TGTGCCAGCAGCCCCAGCCCTAATGAAAAACTGTTTTTT
CDR3 protein: CASSPSPNEKLFF

J gene: TRBJ1-2
V gene: TRBV28
D gene: NA
CDR3 length: 14
clone size: many
CDR3 DNA: TGTGCCAGCAGTTTTAGAGAGGGGGGCGATGGCTACACCTTC
CDR3 protein: CASSFREGGDGYTF

J gene: TRBJ1-2
V gene: TRBV12-3/TRBV12-4
D gene: TRBD1
CDR3 length: 14
clone size: many
CDR3 DNA: TGTGCCAGCAGTACAGGGGGCCATAACTATGGCTACACCTTC
CDR3 protein: CASSTGGHNYGYTF

J gene: TRBJ2-5
V gene: TRBV28
D gene: TRBD2
CDR3 length: 16
clone size: many
CDR3 DNA: TGTGCCAGCTCGGGACTAGCGGGCCGAGATAGAGAGACCCAGTACTTC
CDR3 protein: CASSGLAGRDRETQYF

J gene: TRBJ1-2
V gene: TRBV6-1
D gene: NA
CDR3 length: 13
clone size: many
CDR3 DNA: TGTGCCAGCAGTCCAACCCTTACAATTGGCTACACCTTC
CDR3 protein: CASSPTLTIGYTF

J gene: TRBJ2-7
V gene: TRBV7-9
D gene: NA
CDR3 length: 13
clone size: NA
CDR3 DNA: TGTGCCAGCAGCGGCGGGGGCGGCTACGAGCAGTACTTC
CDR3 protein: CASSGGGGYEQYF

J gene: TRBJ1-3
V gene: TRBV12-5
D gene: TRBD1
CDR3 length: 17
clone size: few
CDR3 DNA: TGTGCTAGTGGTTTGGACCCAGGGGGAGGATCTGGAAACACCATATATTTT
CDR3 protein: CASGLDPGGGSGNTIYF

J gene: TRBJ2-1
V gene: TRBV12-3/TRBV12-4
D gene: NA
CDR3 length: 14
clone size: few
CDR3 DNA: TGTGCCAGCAGGGGCGACCAGGGCACTCCTGAGCAGTTCTTC
CDR3 protein: CASRGDQGTPEQFF

J gene: TRBJ1-1
V gene: TRBV18
D gene: NA
CDR3 length: 13
clone size: NA
CDR3 DNA: TGTGCCAGCTCACCACGCGAGGGGGATGAAGCTTTCTTT
CDR3 protein: CASSPREGDEAFF

J gene: TRBJ1-1
V gene: TRBV7-9
D gene: NA
CDR3 length: 13
clone size: NA
CDR3 DNA: TGTGCCAGCAGGAGGAACGAGAGGGCTGAAGCTTTCTTT
CDR3 protein: CASRRNERAEAFF

J gene: TRBJ2-7
V gene: TRBV12-5
D gene: TRBD2
CDR3 length: 15
clone size: many
CDR3 DNA: TGTGCTAGTGGTTCCTCCGGGACTAGCACGGACGAGCAGTACTTC
CDR3 protein: CASGSSGTSTDEQYF

J gene: TRBJ1-1
V gene: TRBV6-1
D gene: NA
CDR3 length: 14
clone size: many
CDR3 DNA: TGTGCCAGCACCCAGTTGGGCGTGGGGACTGAAGCTTTCTTT
CDR3 protein: CASTQLGVGTEAFF

J gene: TRBJ1-2
V gene: TRBV12-3/TRBV12-4
D gene: TRBD1
CDR3 length: 13
clone size: many
CDR3 DNA: TGTGCCAGCAGTCTGGGACAGACCTATGGCTACACCTTC
CDR3 protein: CASSLGQTYGYTF

J gene: TRBJ2-5
V gene: TRBV6-1
D gene: TRBD2
CDR3 length: 15
clone size: many
CDR3 DNA: TGTGCCAGCAGGGGGGGGGGGTGGTCGCAAGAGACCCAGTACTTC
CDR3 protein: CASRGGGWSQETQYF

J gene: TRBJ2-7
V gene: TRBV28
D gene: TRBD1
CDR3 length: 15
clone size: once
CDR3 DNA: TGTGCCATCAGAGTTTTAACAGGGGGTCTCAACGAGCAGTACTTC
CDR3 protein: CAIRVLTGGLNEQYF

J gene: TRBJ2-7
V gene: TRBV6-1
D gene: TRBD1
CDR3 length: 15
clone size: many
CDR3 DNA: TGTGCCAGCAGGGGAATTGGGACAGCCCACGGCGAGCAGTACTTC
CDR3 protein: CASRGIGTAHGEQYF